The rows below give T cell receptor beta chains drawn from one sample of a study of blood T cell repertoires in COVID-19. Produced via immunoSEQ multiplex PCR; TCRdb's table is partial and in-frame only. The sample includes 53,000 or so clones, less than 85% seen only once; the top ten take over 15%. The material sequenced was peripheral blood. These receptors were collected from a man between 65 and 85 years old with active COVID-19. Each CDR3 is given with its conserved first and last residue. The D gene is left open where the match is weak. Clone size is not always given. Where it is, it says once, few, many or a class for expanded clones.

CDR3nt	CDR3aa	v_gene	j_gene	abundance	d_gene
TGCGCCAGCAGCCCGACTAGCGGGCGCACAGATACGCAGTATTTT	CASSPTSGRTDTQYF	TRBV5-1	TRBJ2-3	.	TRBD2
TGTGCCAGCACCCCCATGACTAGCGGGATTTTCGATGAGCAGTTCTTC	CASTPMTSGIFDEQFF	TRBV9	TRBJ2-1	.	TRBD2
TGTGCCAGCAGCTTAACGGGGGGAGCGGGCACAGATACGCAGTATTTT	CASSLTGGAGTDTQYF	TRBV7-3	TRBJ2-3	.	.
TGTGCCAGCAGCACCCGGACAGGGGGCAATCAGCCCCAGCATTTT	CASSTRTGGNQPQHF	TRBV7-2	TRBJ1-5	.	TRBD1
TGCGCCAGCGGGAGACTAGCGGAAACCCAAGAGACCCAGTACTTC	CASGRLAETQETQYF	TRBV5-1	TRBJ2-5	once	TRBD2
TGTGCCAGCAGCTTCGGGACAGGGGACGAGCAGTACTTC	CASSFGTGDEQYF	TRBV5-6	TRBJ2-7	.	TRBD1
TGTGCCAGCAGTACCCGGACTAGCGCCAACTACGAGCAGTACTTC	CASSTRTSANYEQYF	TRBV6-5	TRBJ2-7	.	TRBD2
TGCGCCAGCAGCTTGGACAGGGGAAACTCACCCCTCCACTTT	CASSLDRGNSPLHF	TRBV5-1	TRBJ1-6	.	TRBD1
TGTGCCAGCAGACCAGGACAGCCTTCGGATACTGAAGCTTTCTTT	CASRPGQPSDTEAFF	TRBV11-1	TRBJ1-1	.	.
TGTGCCAGCAGTGCCCCGACCGTAACAGACACTGAAGCTTTCTTT	CASSAPTVTDTEAFF	TRBV2	TRBJ1-1	.	.
TGCGCCAGCAGTTCCGGGACACCCACAGATACGCAGTATTTT	CASSSGTPTDTQYF	TRBV5-1	TRBJ2-3	.	.
TGTGCCAGCAGTTCTCCTGACAGGGGCGAAGCTTTCTTT	CASSSPDRGEAFF	TRBV28	TRBJ1-1	.	TRBD1
TGTGCCACCAGCCAGGTCCGGAAGGCAGGGGGAAACCTAGGAGCCCAGCATTTT	CATSQVRKAGGNLGAQHF	TRBV15	TRBJ1-5	.	TRBD1
TGTGCCATCAGTGAAGGGGTCAGAGATACGCAGTATTTT	CAISEGVRDTQYF	TRBV10-3	TRBJ2-3	.	.
TGTGCCAGCAGCTCCAGGACTAGCGGGAGCTATATGGCGTCCTACAATGAGCAGTTCTTC	CASSSRTSGSYMASYNEQFF	TRBV5-4	TRBJ2-1	.	TRBD2
TGTGCCAGCAGCCATCCGTTGGGGGCGCCTAGCACAGATACGCAGTATTTT	CASSHPLGAPSTDTQYF	TRBV28	TRBJ2-3	few	.
TGTGCCAGCAGTTCTCAGGGGGGTGATCAGCCCCAGCATTTT	CASSSQGGDQPQHF	TRBV5-4	TRBJ1-5	.	TRBD1
TGCGCCAGCTACCCCGTACAACGGAGTTTCACAGATACGCAGTATTTT	CASYPVQRSFTDTQYF	TRBV5-1	TRBJ2-3	.	.
TGTGCCAGCAGCCAAGATCGAATTAGCCGCAATGAGCAGTTCTTC	CASSQDRISRNEQFF	TRBV3-1/TRBV3-2	TRBJ2-1	.	.
TGTGCCAGCAGTTGGCAGGGGGAAAAACTGTTTTTT	CASSWQGEKLFF	TRBV28	TRBJ1-4	once	.
TGTGTCAGCAGCTTGTACAAGAACACTGAAGCTTTCTTT	CVSSLYKNTEAFF	TRBV5-6	TRBJ1-1	.	.
TGTGCCAGCAGCTTAGTTGGGACAGGCTCTGGAAACACCATATATTTT	CASSLVGTGSGNTIYF	TRBV7-2	TRBJ1-3	.	TRBD1
TGTGCCAGCAGCTTAGAAACGGGAGTGGCCGGGGAGCTGTTTTTT	CASSLETGVAGELFF	TRBV7-8	TRBJ2-2	.	.
TGTGCCAGCAGCTTAGGGGCCAGGGCTAGGGATGAGCAGTTCTTC	CASSLGARARDEQFF	TRBV7-8	TRBJ2-1	few	.
TGCGCCAGCAGCCAAGATCCGAGTCAGGCCCAGTACTTC	CASSQDPSQAQYF	TRBV4-3	TRBJ2-5	.	.
TGTGCCAGCAGTTTTCTAAACCCCTACGAGCAGTACTTC	CASSFLNPYEQYF	TRBV6-2/TRBV6-3	TRBJ2-7	.	.
TGCAGCGTAGGGGGACAGTTGAACACTGAAGCTTTCTTT	CSVGGQLNTEAFF	TRBV29-1	TRBJ1-1	.	TRBD1
TGTGCCAGCAGCTCTCCTACGGGGGGTGCCGCTTTCTTT	CASSSPTGGAAFF	TRBV7-2	TRBJ1-1	once	.
TGCAGCGTTGAGACCAAAGCGGGGGTCGAGCAGTTCTTC	CSVETKAGVEQFF	TRBV29-1	TRBJ2-1	.	TRBD2
TGCAGCGCACAGGGGGCGGATCAGCCCCAGCATTTT	CSAQGADQPQHF	TRBV29-1	TRBJ1-5	few	TRBD1
TGCGCCAGCAGCCAACTTCTAGCGGGAGATACGCAGTATTTT	CASSQLLAGDTQYF	TRBV4-1	TRBJ2-3	.	TRBD2
TGTGCCAGCAGTGTCCTCCGGACAGGCTCCTACAATGAGCAGTTCTTC	CASSVLRTGSYNEQFF	TRBV6-2/TRBV6-3	TRBJ2-1	.	TRBD1
TGTGCCAGCAGCTTAGATGGGGGGAACTATGGCTACACCTTC	CASSLDGGNYGYTF	TRBV11-2	TRBJ1-2	.	.
TGTGCCAGCAGTTTCGGGAACACTGAAGCTTTCTTT	CASSFGNTEAFF	TRBV12-3/TRBV12-4	TRBJ1-1	.	.
TGTGCCAGCAGCCGGGACAGGGCCTCTTCCTACGAGCAGTACTTC	CASSRDRASSYEQYF	TRBV5-4	TRBJ2-7	.	TRBD1
TGTGCCAGCAGTGGCGGGACGGGCTATGGCTACACCTTC	CASSGGTGYGYTF	TRBV25-1	TRBJ1-2	.	.
TGTGCCAGCAGCCGGGGAGGGGACTCCCAAAACATTCAGTACTTC	CASSRGGDSQNIQYF	TRBV6-5	TRBJ2-4	.	TRBD2
TGTGCCAGCAGTTTAGGGGGGGCCATCTATGAAAAACTGTTTTTT	CASSLGGAIYEKLFF	TRBV28	TRBJ1-4	.	.
TGTGCCAGCAGTTCCCCCGGACAGGTGGATGGCTACACCTTC	CASSSPGQVDGYTF	TRBV6-2/TRBV6-3	TRBJ1-2	few	TRBD1
TGCGCCAGCAGGTCCGGAGAGACCCAGTACTTC	CASRSGETQYF	TRBV5-1	TRBJ2-5	.	.
TGTGCCAGCAGTATGGGACAGTCGGTCGACACTGAAGCTTTCTTT	CASSMGQSVDTEAFF	TRBV6-5	TRBJ1-1	.	TRBD1
TGTGCCAGCAGCCCGGGACTAGCGGGAGGACATAGCACAGATACGCAGTATTTT	CASSPGLAGGHSTDTQYF	TRBV3-1/TRBV3-2	TRBJ2-3	.	TRBD2
TGTGCCAGCAGCTCCATCCCGGGACAGAGCTACGAGCAGTACTTC	CASSSIPGQSYEQYF	TRBV7-8	TRBJ2-7	.	TRBD1
TGTGCCAGCACCGGACAGGACAACTATGGCTACACCTTC	CASTGQDNYGYTF	TRBV12-3/TRBV12-4	TRBJ1-2	many	TRBD1
TGTGCCAGCAGCCTCGGGACTAGCTCCTACAATGAGCAGTTCTTC	CASSLGTSSYNEQFF	TRBV7-6	TRBJ2-1	few	TRBD2
TGTGCCAGCAGAACCCGGGACAGGGACGCTTTCTTT	CASRTRDRDAFF	TRBV28	TRBJ1-1	once	TRBD1
TGTGCCAGCTCACCAGGAGGAGGGGTGGATGGCTACACCTTC	CASSPGGGVDGYTF	TRBV18	TRBJ1-2	.	.
TGCAGCGCGGGGACAGGATCCTATGGCTACACCTTC	CSAGTGSYGYTF	TRBV29-1	TRBJ1-2	.	TRBD1
TGTGCCAGCAGCGTACTAGGGACTAGCGGGAGTGATACGCAGTATTTT	CASSVLGTSGSDTQYF	TRBV5-4	TRBJ2-3	.	TRBD2
TGTGCCAGTATTCCGGGACAGGCCATCGGAAACACCATATATTTT	CASIPGQAIGNTIYF	TRBV19	TRBJ1-3	.	TRBD1
TGTGCCAGCAGCCAGGCCGCTGGAAACACCATATATTTT	CASSQAAGNTIYF	TRBV7-2	TRBJ1-3	.	.